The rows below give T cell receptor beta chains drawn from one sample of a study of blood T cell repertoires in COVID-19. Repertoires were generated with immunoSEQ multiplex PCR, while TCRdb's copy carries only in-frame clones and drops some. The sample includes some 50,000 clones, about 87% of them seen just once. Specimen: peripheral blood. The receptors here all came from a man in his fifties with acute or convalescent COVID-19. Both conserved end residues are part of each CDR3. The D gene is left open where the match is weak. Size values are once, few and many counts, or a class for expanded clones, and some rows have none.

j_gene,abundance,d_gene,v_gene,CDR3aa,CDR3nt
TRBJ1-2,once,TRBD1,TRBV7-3,CASSLGTGGGYGYTF,TGTGCCAGCAGCTTAGGGACAGGGGGCGGCTATGGCTACACCTTC
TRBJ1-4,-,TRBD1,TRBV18,CASSPPGGLEKLFF,TGTGCCAGCTCACCCCCAGGGGGTCTGGAAAAACTGTTTTTT
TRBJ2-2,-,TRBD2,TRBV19,CASSTGLAGGSSTGELFF,TGTGCCAGTAGTACAGGACTAGCGGGAGGGTCGAGCACCGGGGAGCTGTTTTTT
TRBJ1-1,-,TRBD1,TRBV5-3,CARSLGQGNTEAFF,TGTGCCAGAAGCTTGGGACAGGGGAACACTGAAGCTTTCTTT
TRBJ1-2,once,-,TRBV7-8,CASSETTGNYGYTF,TGTGCCAGCAGCGAGACGACGGGTAACTATGGCTACACCTTC
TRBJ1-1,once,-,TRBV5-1,CASGTGDKAFF,TGCGCCTCTGGGACGGGGGATAAAGCTTTCTTT
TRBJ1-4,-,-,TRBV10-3,CAISAEPGHQNEKLFF,TGTGCCATCAGTGCAGAACCGGGACATCAAAATGAAAAACTGTTTTTT
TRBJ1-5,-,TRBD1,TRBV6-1,CASSEPDRGDQPQHF,TGTGCCAGCAGTGAACCTGACAGGGGGGATCAGCCCCAGCATTTT
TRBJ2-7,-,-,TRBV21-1,CASSLVPLLEYF,TGTGCCAGCAGCCTCGTCCCTTTACTGGAGTACTTC
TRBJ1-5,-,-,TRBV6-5,CATLRGVNNQPQHF,TGTGCCACCCTCAGAGGTGTGAACAATCAGCCCCAGCATTTT
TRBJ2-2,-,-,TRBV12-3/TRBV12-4,CASRATAAGELFF,TGTGCCAGCAGAGCCACAGCGGCCGGGGAGCTGTTTTTT
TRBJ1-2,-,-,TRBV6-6,CASSYSLGAPNYGYTF,TGTGCCAGCAGTTACTCTTTGGGGGCTCCTAACTATGGCTACACCTTC
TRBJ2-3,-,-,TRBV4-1,CASSQAPPDTQYF,TGCGCCAGCAGCCAGGCTCCCCCGGATACGCAGTATTTT
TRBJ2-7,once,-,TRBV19,CASSKGTSYEQYF,TGTGCCAGTAGCAAGGGGACTTCCTACGAGCAGTACTTC
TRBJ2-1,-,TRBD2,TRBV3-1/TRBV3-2,CASGLAGEDNEQFF,TGTGCCAGCGGACTAGCGGGGGAAGACAATGAGCAGTTCTTC
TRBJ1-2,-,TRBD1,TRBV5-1,CASSLGTGNYGYTF,TGCGCCAGCAGCTTGGGGACAGGGAACTATGGCTACACCTTC